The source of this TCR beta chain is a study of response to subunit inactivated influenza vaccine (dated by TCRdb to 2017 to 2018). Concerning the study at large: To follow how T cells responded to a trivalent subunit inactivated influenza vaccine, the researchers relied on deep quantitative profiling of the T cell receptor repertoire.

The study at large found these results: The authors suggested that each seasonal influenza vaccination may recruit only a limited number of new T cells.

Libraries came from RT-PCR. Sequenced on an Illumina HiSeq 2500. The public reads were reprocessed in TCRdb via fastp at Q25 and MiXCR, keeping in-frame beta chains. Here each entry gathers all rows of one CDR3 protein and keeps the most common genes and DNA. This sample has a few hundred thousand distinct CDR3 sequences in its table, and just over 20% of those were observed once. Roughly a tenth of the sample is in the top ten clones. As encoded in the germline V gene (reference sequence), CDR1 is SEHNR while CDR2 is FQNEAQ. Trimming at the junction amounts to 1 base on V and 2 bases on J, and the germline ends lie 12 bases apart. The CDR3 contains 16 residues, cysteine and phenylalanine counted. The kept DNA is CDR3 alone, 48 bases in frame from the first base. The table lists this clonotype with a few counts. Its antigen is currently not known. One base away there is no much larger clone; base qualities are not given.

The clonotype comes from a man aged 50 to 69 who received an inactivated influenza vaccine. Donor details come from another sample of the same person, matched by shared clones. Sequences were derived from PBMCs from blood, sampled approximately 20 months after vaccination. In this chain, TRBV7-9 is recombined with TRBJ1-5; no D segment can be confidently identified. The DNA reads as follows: TGTGCCAGCAGCTTAGGAGGATCTGGGGGCAATCAGCCCCAGCATTTT. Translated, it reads CASSLGGSGGNQPQHF.